Below are 9 T cell receptor beta chains sequenced from a single sample in a study of vaccination and CD4 T cells after COVID-19. Their antigens are not known. Noted treatment: roughly nine-day PBMC culture with coronavirus spike peptide pools or control peptides (ViraFEST assay). It was before the COVID-19 pandemic (2011-2018) that the unexposed donor's CD4+ T cells were collected. Oncomine TCR Beta short-read sequencing was applied to DNA from cultured CD4+ T cells. Once CD4+ T cells had been cultured, genomic DNA was extracted from them. One entry per CDR3 protein, called by TCRdb with MiXCR from the PCR reads. This table has some 9,100 distinct CDR3 sequences, about 35% appearing once. Sample: CD4+ T cells from blood, cultured in vitro. The receptors come from a human donor in good health.

The rearrangement links TRBV7-2 to TRBJ2-7; 12 positions agree with TRBD2. The CDR3 sequence is 18 residues long. Per the germline V gene, CDR1 is SGHTA and CDR2 is FQGNSA. J lost 0 bases, V lost 1 base, and 7 bases had no gene match. DNA of the CDR3: TGTGCCAGCAGCTTAGGTGGGACTAGCGGGTCAGCCTCCTACGAGCAGTACTTC. This encodes CASSLGGTSGSASYEQYF.

This rearrangement joins TRBV28 to TRBJ2-5; D tentatively reads TRBD1 or TRBD2 (5 bases each). The length of the CDR3 is 14 residues. CDR1 MDHEN and CDR2 SYDVKM come from the germline V gene. V gave up 8 bases and J gave up 2 bases, with 15 bases separating them. In nucleotides, the CDR3 is TGTGCCAGCGTACCGGCAGGGAGACAAGAGACCCAGTACTTC. Protein sequence: CASVPAGRQETQYF.

In DNA form, the CDR3 reads TGTGCCAGCAGCCTCGGGCCTGCGTCGTCTGGGGCCAACGTCCTGACTTTC. As protein: CASSLGPASSGANVLTF. The V call is TRBV4-2, the J call TRBJ2-6, with unresolved D. This CDR3 spans 17 amino acids. Trimming took 4 bases from V and 1 from J, leaving 14 bases between them. Germline CDR1 LGHNA, CDR2 YNFKEQ.

This rearrangement joins TRBV7-8 to TRBJ2-7; tentative D call: TRBD2 (5 bases). Between the trimmed V and J ends, which lost 4 bases and 0 bases, there was a span of 10 bases. This CDR3 comprises 14 residues. Germline V gene data show CDR1 as SGHVS and CDR2 as FQNEAQ. The CDR3, as DNA: TGTGCCAGCAGCTCGGAGGACCTCTCCTACGAGCAGTACTTC. Translation gives CASSSEDLSYEQYF.

The V call is TRBV20-1, the J call TRBJ1-3, with 8 bases fitting TRBD1. V lost 1 base to trimming and J lost 0 bases; unmatched junction nucleotides: 11. Germline CDR1 and CDR2: DFQATT and SNEGSKA (reference sequence). The CDR3 consists of 18 residues. The CDR3 sequence: CSARGAGGRKSSGNTIYF. CDR3 in DNA: TGCAGTGCTAGAGGAGCAGGGGGCCGAAAGAGCTCTGGAAACACCATATATTTT.

DNA for the CDR3: TGTGCCAGCAGCTTAAGGACGGGCTTTTACAATGAGCAGTTCTTC. Translated: CASSLRTGFYNEQFF. The V gene is TRBV7-9, the J gene TRBJ2-1, with D unresolved. This CDR3 has 15 residues. Deletions cut 2 bases from V and 4 bases from J, with 12 bases between. Per the germline V gene, CDR1 is SEHNR and CDR2 is FQNEAQ (reference sequence).

In the case of this clonotype: Sequence at one end of the junction differs from germline and may be a read error. The genes are TRBV30 and TRBJ2-7; TRBD2 might be the D (5 bases). Germline CDR1 reads GTSNPN; CDR2 reads SVGIG (reference sequence). The CDR3 contains 11 residues. The CDR3 DNA follows: TGTGCCTGGAATCGAGCCGGGGAGCGGTACTTC. Its protein is CAWNRAGERYF.

The genes are TRBV7-3 and TRBJ1-1; a possible D gene is TRBD1 (6 bases). Trimming stripped 6 bases from V and 6 bases from J, with 14 bases between. Germline CDR1 and CDR2: SGHTA and FQGTGA. The CDR3 spans 13 residues. The CDR3 DNA sequence: TGTGCCAGCAGACCTGACAGGCTTTCTGAAGCTTTCTTT. This encodes CASRPDRLSEAFF.

This chain uses TRBV20-1 with TRBJ2-2, with TRBD2 identical over 10 bases. V lost 1 base to trimming and J lost 4 bases; unmatched junction nucleotides: 15. This CDR3 has 19 residues. Looked up from germline, CDR1 is DFQATT and CDR2 is SNEGSKA (reference sequence). CDR3: CSARGPGLAEGFITGELFF. CDR3 DNA sequence: TGCAGTGCTAGAGGCCCCGGACTAGCGGAGGGATTCATCACCGGGGAGCTGTTTTTT.